The clone carrying this TCR beta chain was seen only once. A much bigger clone sits one base away, suggesting this may be a read error. All donors qualified as healthy HIV-negative adults and had experienced no recent acute infections or vaccinations. Every donor was a Caucasian adult from Nashville, Tennessee. Here immunoSEQ multiplex PCR was the method, and the copy in TCRdb shows in-frame clones only, minus some. Counted here are around 2,000,000 clones, 90% to 95% occurring once; the ten biggest clones make up 0.13%. This specimen comes from a study of shared clonotypes between healthy human individuals. The V end lost 5 bases, the J end lost 0 bases, and 7 bases lay between the germline ends. From germline, CDR1 is SGHNT and CDR2 YYREEE (reference sequence). There are 13 residues in the CDR3.

The sequencing input was naive CD4+ T cells sorted from blood. This sample's subset: CD45RA+ positively selected. The sequence was obtained from a man between 18 and 29 years old in good health. V gene TRBV5-4 combines with J gene TRBJ2-3; D ambiguous. The CDR3 DNA reads TGTGCCAGCAGGACAACTAGCACAGATACGCAGTATTTT. As protein: CASRTTSTDTQYF.